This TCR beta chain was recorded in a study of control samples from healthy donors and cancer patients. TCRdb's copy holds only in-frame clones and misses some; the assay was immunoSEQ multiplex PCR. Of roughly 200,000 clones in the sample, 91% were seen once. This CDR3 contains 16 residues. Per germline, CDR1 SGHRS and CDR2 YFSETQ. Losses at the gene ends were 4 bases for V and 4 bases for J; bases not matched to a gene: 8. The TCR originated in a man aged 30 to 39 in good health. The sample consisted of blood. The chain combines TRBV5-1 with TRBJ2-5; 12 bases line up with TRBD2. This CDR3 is CASSPTSGGRLETQYF. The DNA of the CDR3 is TGCGCCAGCAGCCCAACTAGCGGGGGGAGATTAGAGACCCAGTACTTC.